The rows below give T cell receptor beta chains drawn from one sample of a study of blood T cell repertoires in COVID-19. Sequencing used immunoSEQ multiplex PCR; TCRdb keeps in-frame clones, though not all of them. The sample lists over 150,000 clones, approximately 91% occurring once. Source material: peripheral blood. Receptors originate from a man aged 25 to 40 with acute or convalescent COVID-19. The CDR3 runs from the conserved cysteine through the conserved F or W. D genes are given only for firm matches. Rows may omit the clone size; those that give it use once, few, many or a size class.

cdr3_nt cdr3_aa d_call v_call clone_size j_call cdr3_length
TGCGCCAGCAGCCAATCCCCCGGGGGGGTATCCTACAATGAGCAGTTCTTC CASSQSPGGVSYNEQFF TRBD2 TRBV4-1 . TRBJ2-1 17
TGTGCCAGCAGAGGAACCGGGTCCTCACCCTACGAGCAGTACTTC CASRGTGSSPYEQYF . TRBV7-9 . TRBJ2-7 15
TGTGCCACCAGCAGATTGGCGGGGGGCCCCACAGATACGCAGTATTTT CATSRLAGGPTDTQYF TRBD2 TRBV15 . TRBJ2-3 16
TGTGCCAGCAGTCGAGCGGTGAGCACAGATACGCAGTATTTT CASSRAVSTDTQYF . TRBV6-5 . TRBJ2-3 14
TGTGCCAGCAGTGAAGCGAATGGCGGTGACTATGGCTACACCTTC CASSEANGGDYGYTF . TRBV2 . TRBJ1-2 15
TGCGCCAGCAGCCGGCGGGGAGAGGGCTACACCTTC CASSRRGEGYTF . TRBV5-1 . TRBJ1-2 12
TGTGCCAGCAGCCCAGGACAGCAGAATTCACCCCTCCACTTT CASSPGQQNSPLHF . TRBV7-9 . TRBJ1-6 14
TGCGCCAGCAGCCAAAGACAGCTGAACACTGAAGCTTTCTTT CASSQRQLNTEAFF . TRBV5-1 . TRBJ1-1 14
TGTGCCGGGACAGGGGCGATTGGAAACACCATATATTTT CAGTGAIGNTIYF TRBD1 TRBV12-3/TRBV12-4 . TRBJ1-3 13
TGTGCCAGCTCACCACCACGGGGGAGGGGAGATACGCAGTATTTT CASSPPRGRGDTQYF TRBD2 TRBV18 . TRBJ2-3 15
TGTGCCAGCGGCAGGGGGAGGACGAATCAGCCCCAGCATTTT CASGRGRTNQPQHF TRBD1 TRBV2 . TRBJ1-5 14
TGTGCCAGCAGCTCCCTTCCAGCGGGGTACTACACAGATACGCAGTATTTT CASSSLPAGYYTDTQYF TRBD2 TRBV5-8 . TRBJ2-3 17
TGTGCCAGCAGTGAAGCGCTGGGGCACTATGGCTACACCTTC CASSEALGHYGYTF . TRBV6-1 . TRBJ1-2 14
TGTGCCAGCAGCCCAGGGGCTGGGGCTACCAGCACAGATACGCAGTATTTT CASSPGAGATSTDTQYF . TRBV11-2 . TRBJ2-3 17
TGTGCCAGCGGTAAACTGGGTAGCGGGGGAATTTTTGATACGCAGTATTTT CASGKLGSGGIFDTQYF TRBD2 TRBV2 . TRBJ2-3 17
TGTGCCAGTAGGGTGGGGGCCCGACTTACAGATACGCAGTATTTT CASRVGARLTDTQYF . TRBV19 . TRBJ2-3 15
TGTGCCAGCAGTTACTCTGGGGCCCGTGGAAACACCATATATTTT CASSYSGARGNTIYF . TRBV6-5 . TRBJ1-3 15
TGTGCCAGCAAAAAGGCGGGGGTCTTTGAAAAACTGTTTTTT CASKKAGVFEKLFF . TRBV27 . TRBJ1-4 14
TGTGCCAGCAGCTTACTCCGGGGGGGCACAGATACGCAGTATTTT CASSLLRGGTDTQYF TRBD2 TRBV7-8 once TRBJ2-3 15
TGTGCCTGGAGTACGAGCAATCGTGGCTACACCTTC CAWSTSNRGYTF . TRBV30 . TRBJ1-2 12
TGTGCCAGCAGCTTAGCTCTGGCAGGGGACGATGGCTACACCTTC CASSLALAGDDGYTF . TRBV7-9 once TRBJ1-2 15
TGTGCCAGCAGTTTATATCTAGGGGTCGGCTACACCTTC CASSLYLGVGYTF . TRBV27 . TRBJ1-2 13
TGTGCCAGCAGTTTCGGGACAACTGGAAACACCATATATTTT CASSFGTTGNTIYF . TRBV28 . TRBJ1-3 14
TGTGCCAGCAGAGGGTCCGGGACGGGGGGTGAAAAACTGTTTTTT CASRGSGTGGEKLFF . TRBV6-5 few TRBJ1-4 15
TGCAGCGTTGAAAGACAGGGGGTGGGCGAGCAGTACTTC CSVERQGVGEQYF TRBD1 TRBV29-1 . TRBJ2-7 13
TGTGCCAGCAGCTCACCTCGCGGGGGTAGGGACTATGGCTACACCTTC CASSSPRGGRDYGYTF . TRBV7-9 . TRBJ1-2 16
TGCAGCGTTGAAGGGGGGCAGATCTACAATGAGCAGTTCTTC CSVEGGQIYNEQFF . TRBV29-1 . TRBJ2-1 14
TGTGCCAGTAGTATCCTCGGGGGATGGGGCTACACCTTC CASSILGGWGYTF . TRBV19 . TRBJ1-2 13
TGTGCCAGCAGTCAGACACCGAACACTGAAGCTTTCTTT CASSQTPNTEAFF . TRBV3-1/TRBV3-2 . TRBJ1-1 13
TGCAGCGTTGACGGGACTAGCGGATCCCAAGAGACCCAGTACTTC CSVDGTSGSQETQYF TRBD2 TRBV29-1 . TRBJ2-5 15
TGTGCCAGCAGCTTAGTGGCAGGGGCGGACTATGGCTACACCTTC CASSLVAGADYGYTF . TRBV7-9 . TRBJ1-2 15
TGTGCCAGCAGCTTACCTAGCGGGTACACCGGGGAGCTGTTTTTT CASSLPSGYTGELFF TRBD2 TRBV5-6 . TRBJ2-2 15
TGTGCCAGCAGCTTAACGACAGGATATAATTCACCCCTCCACTTT CASSLTTGYNSPLHF . TRBV7-2 once TRBJ1-6 15
TGCAGTTTGAGGGTGGAGACTGAAGCTTTCTTT CSLRVETEAFF . TRBV29-1 once TRBJ1-1 11
TGTGCCAGCAGGCGACGGGGGTCGAACACCGGGGAGCTGTTTTTT CASRRRGSNTGELFF . TRBV6-5 once TRBJ2-2 15
TGTGCCACCAGGCCGGGACAGGGTAGCTCACCCCTCCACTTT CATRPGQGSSPLHF TRBD1 TRBV15 . TRBJ1-6 14
TGCAGCGTTGATAGCCGGGACTCTAATGAGCAGTTCTTC CSVDSRDSNEQFF . TRBV29-1 once TRBJ2-1 13
TGCGCCAGCGCCCCGCTGACAGTTGAGCATGAGCAGTTCTTC CASAPLTVEHEQFF . TRBV5-1 once TRBJ2-1 14
TGTGCCAGCAGCATAAATAACTGGAATGAGCAGTTCTTC CASSINNWNEQFF . TRBV11-3 . TRBJ2-1 13
TGCAGCGTTGGTGGGAGCTCCTACGAGCAGTACTTC CSVGGSSYEQYF . TRBV29-1 . TRBJ2-7 12
TGTGCCAGCAGCCCCCCGGTACTAGGAGTCGCCGGGGAGCTGTTTTTT CASSPPVLGVAGELFF . TRBV7-2 . TRBJ2-2 16
TGTGCCTCCGGGACAGGGGCCTACAATGAGCAGTTCTTC CASGTGAYNEQFF TRBD1 TRBV7-3 . TRBJ2-1 13
TGCGCCAGCAGCTCACAGGGGGCGGGCGAGCAGTTCTTC CASSSQGAGEQFF TRBD1 TRBV5-1 . TRBJ2-1 13
TGTGCCAGCACCACACAGGGACCGAACGTCTATAGCAATCAGCCCCAGCATTTT CASTTQGPNVYSNQPQHF . TRBV5-5 . TRBJ1-5 18
TGTGCCTGGAGTCGGACGGGACTAAATCAGCCCCAGCATTTT CAWSRTGLNQPQHF . TRBV30 . TRBJ1-5 14
TGTGCCAGTAGTCGTGGGGCAGGGGTGACTGAAGCTTTCTTT CASSRGAGVTEAFF . TRBV19 . TRBJ1-1 14
TGCGCCAGCAGCTTGATCCAGGCCGGGGGATACTCTGAAGCTTTCTTT CASSLIQAGGYSEAFF . TRBV5-1 . TRBJ1-1 16